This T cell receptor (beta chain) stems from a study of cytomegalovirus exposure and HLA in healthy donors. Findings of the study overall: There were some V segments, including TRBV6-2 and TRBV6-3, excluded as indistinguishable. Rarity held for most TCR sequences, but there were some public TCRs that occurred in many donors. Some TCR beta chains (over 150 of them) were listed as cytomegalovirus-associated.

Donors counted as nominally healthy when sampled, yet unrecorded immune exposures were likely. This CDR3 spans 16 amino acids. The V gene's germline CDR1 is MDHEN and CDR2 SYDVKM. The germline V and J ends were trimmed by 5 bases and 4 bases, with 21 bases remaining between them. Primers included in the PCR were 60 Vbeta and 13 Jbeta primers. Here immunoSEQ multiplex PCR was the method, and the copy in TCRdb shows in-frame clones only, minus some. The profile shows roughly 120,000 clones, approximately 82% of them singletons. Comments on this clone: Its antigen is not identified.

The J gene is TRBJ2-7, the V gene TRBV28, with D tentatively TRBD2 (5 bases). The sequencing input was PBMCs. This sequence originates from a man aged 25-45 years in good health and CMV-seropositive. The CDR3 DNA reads TGTGCCAGCAGTACTCCCCTCCTAACCGGGGTATACGAGCAGTACGTC. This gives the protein CASSTPLLTGVYEQYV.